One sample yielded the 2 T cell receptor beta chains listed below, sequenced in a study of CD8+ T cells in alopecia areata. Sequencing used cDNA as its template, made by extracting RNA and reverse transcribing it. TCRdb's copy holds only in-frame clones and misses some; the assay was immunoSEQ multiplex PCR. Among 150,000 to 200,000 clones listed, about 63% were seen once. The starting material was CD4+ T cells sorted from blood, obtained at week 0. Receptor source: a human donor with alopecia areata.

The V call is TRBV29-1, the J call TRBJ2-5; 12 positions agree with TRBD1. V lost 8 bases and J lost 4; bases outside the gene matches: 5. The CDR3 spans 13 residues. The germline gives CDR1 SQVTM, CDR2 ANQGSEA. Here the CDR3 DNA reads TGCAGCCACGGGACAGGGGGCAGAGAGACCCAGTACTTC. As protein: CSHGTGGRETQYF.

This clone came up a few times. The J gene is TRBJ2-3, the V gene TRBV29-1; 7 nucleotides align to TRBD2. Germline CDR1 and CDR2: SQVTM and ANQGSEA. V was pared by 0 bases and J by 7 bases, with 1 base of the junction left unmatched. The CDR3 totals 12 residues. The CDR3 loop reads CSVEDGGNTQYF. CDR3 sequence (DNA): TGCAGCGTTGAAGACGGGGGGAATACGCAGTATTTT.